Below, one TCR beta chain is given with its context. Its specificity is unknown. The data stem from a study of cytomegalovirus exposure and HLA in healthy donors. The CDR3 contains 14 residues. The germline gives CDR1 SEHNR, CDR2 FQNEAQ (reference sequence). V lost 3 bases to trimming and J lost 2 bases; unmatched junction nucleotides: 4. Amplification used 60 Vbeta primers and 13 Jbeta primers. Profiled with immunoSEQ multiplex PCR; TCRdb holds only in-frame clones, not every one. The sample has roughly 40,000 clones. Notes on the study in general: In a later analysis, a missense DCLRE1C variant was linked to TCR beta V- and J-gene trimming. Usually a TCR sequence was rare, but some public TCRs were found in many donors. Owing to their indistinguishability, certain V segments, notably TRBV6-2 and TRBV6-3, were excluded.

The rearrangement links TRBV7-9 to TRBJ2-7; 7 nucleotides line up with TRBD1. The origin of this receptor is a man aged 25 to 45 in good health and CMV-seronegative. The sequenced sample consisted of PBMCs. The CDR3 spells CASSLGQSAYEQYF. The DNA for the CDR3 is TGTGCCAGCAGCTTGGGACAGAGCGCCTACGAGCAGTACTTC.